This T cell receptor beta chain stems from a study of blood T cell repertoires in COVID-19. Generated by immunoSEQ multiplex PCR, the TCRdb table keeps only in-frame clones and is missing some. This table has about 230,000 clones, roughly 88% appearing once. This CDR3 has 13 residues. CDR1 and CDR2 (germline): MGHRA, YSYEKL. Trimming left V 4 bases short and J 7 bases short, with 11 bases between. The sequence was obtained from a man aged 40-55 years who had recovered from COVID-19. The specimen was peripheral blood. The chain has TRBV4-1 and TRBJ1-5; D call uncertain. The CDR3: CASSPTVGQPQHF. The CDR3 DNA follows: TGCGCCAGCAGCCCCACCGTGGGCCAGCCCCAGCATTTT.